Listed below are T cell receptor beta chains from one sample, sequenced in a study of blood T cell repertoires in COVID-19. Data came from immunoSEQ multiplex PCR; TCRdb stores just in-frame clones and leaves some out. The sample shows 250,000 or so clones, roughly 89% of them seen only once. The source material was peripheral blood. The receptors here all came from a woman aged 40 to 50 who had recovered from COVID-19. Each CDR3 is given with its conserved first and last residue. Each record gives: D gene, V gene, J gene, clone size, CDR3 DNA, CDR3 protein. The D gene is left open where the match is weak. Size is omitted from some rows. Given values are once, few, many or a class for expanded clones.

D gene: NA; V gene: TRBV19; J gene: TRBJ1-2; clone size: NA; CDR3 DNA: TGTGCCAGTAGTATGGTAGGGACACCGCGGGCCTATGGCTACACCTTC; CDR3 protein: CASSMVGTPRAYGYTF
D gene: NA; V gene: TRBV2; J gene: TRBJ2-6; clone size: once; CDR3 DNA: TGTGCCACCCGGGAATTCTCTGGGGCCAACGTCCTGACTTTC; CDR3 protein: CATREFSGANVLTF
D gene: NA; V gene: TRBV28; J gene: TRBJ1-5; clone size: NA; CDR3 DNA: TGTGCCAGCAGTTTTTTCCAAGGGGGCAATCAGCCCCAGCATTTT; CDR3 protein: CASSFFQGGNQPQHF
D gene: NA; V gene: TRBV7-9; J gene: TRBJ1-1; clone size: NA; CDR3 DNA: TGTGCCAGCAGCTGGGGGGAGAACACTGAAGCTTTCTTT; CDR3 protein: CASSWGENTEAFF
D gene: TRBD2; V gene: TRBV15; J gene: TRBJ2-3; clone size: NA; CDR3 DNA: TGTGCCACCAGCGTAGAGGAGGGACTAGGCTGGTCGTCGGGAGATACGCAGTATTTT; CDR3 protein: CATSVEEGLGWSSGDTQYF
D gene: NA; V gene: TRBV24-1; J gene: TRBJ1-4; clone size: few; CDR3 DNA: TGTGCCACCAGTGGTGGGAGGGACGAAAAACTGTTTTTT; CDR3 protein: CATSGGRDEKLFF
D gene: TRBD1; V gene: TRBV3-1/TRBV3-2; J gene: TRBJ1-3; clone size: NA; CDR3 DNA: TGTGCCAGCAGCTCGAATCAGGGGGCAAGAAACACCATATATTTT; CDR3 protein: CASSSNQGARNTIYF
D gene: TRBD1; V gene: TRBV5-1; J gene: TRBJ2-1; clone size: NA; CDR3 DNA: TGCGCCAGCAGCTTGGAACAGGGGAGTGGTGAGCAGTTCTTC; CDR3 protein: CASSLEQGSGEQFF
D gene: TRBD2; V gene: TRBV9; J gene: TRBJ2-1; clone size: NA; CDR3 DNA: TGTGCCAGCAGCAGTAGCGGGAGCTCCTACAATGAGCAGTTCTTC; CDR3 protein: CASSSSGSSYNEQFF
D gene: NA; V gene: TRBV19; J gene: TRBJ1-2; clone size: NA; CDR3 DNA: TGTGCCAGTAGTACCAGCCAGGGTAACTATGGCTACACCTTC; CDR3 protein: CASSTSQGNYGYTF
D gene: NA; V gene: TRBV7-6; J gene: TRBJ1-5; clone size: few; CDR3 DNA: TGTGCCAGCAGCTTAGACTTTAATCAGCCCCAGCATTTT; CDR3 protein: CASSLDFNQPQHF
D gene: TRBD2; V gene: TRBV29-1; J gene: TRBJ2-1; clone size: NA; CDR3 DNA: TGCAGCTCTAGAGCGGGAGGGACTGAGCAGTTCTTC; CDR3 protein: CSSRAGGTEQFF
D gene: TRBD2; V gene: TRBV25-1; J gene: TRBJ2-3; clone size: NA; CDR3 DNA: TGTGCCAGCAGTGATGCGGGAGTCCCCACAGATACGCAGTATTTT; CDR3 protein: CASSDAGVPTDTQYF
D gene: TRBD1; V gene: TRBV10-3; J gene: TRBJ1-1; clone size: NA; CDR3 DNA: TGTGCCATCAGGGACAGGGGTACGGCCAATGAAGCTTTCTTT; CDR3 protein: CAIRDRGTANEAFF
D gene: TRBD1; V gene: TRBV24-1; J gene: TRBJ2-2; clone size: NA; CDR3 DNA: TGTGCCACCAGTGATCCGGGACAGATCACCGGGGAGCTGTTTTTT; CDR3 protein: CATSDPGQITGELFF
D gene: TRBD1; V gene: TRBV27; J gene: TRBJ1-5; clone size: NA; CDR3 DNA: TGTGCCAGCAGTTTAAGACGTGGGGACAGGGGGTACCAGCCCCAGCATTTT; CDR3 protein: CASSLRRGDRGYQPQHF
D gene: NA; V gene: TRBV28; J gene: TRBJ1-2; clone size: NA; CDR3 DNA: TGTGCCAGCAGTTCCCACCCGGGACTGGATGGCTACACCTTC; CDR3 protein: CASSSHPGLDGYTF
D gene: TRBD2; V gene: TRBV2; J gene: TRBJ2-2; clone size: NA; CDR3 DNA: TGTGCCACCGCTCCCCGGGGACTAGCGATCACCGGGGAGCTGTTTTTT; CDR3 protein: CATAPRGLAITGELFF
D gene: TRBD2; V gene: TRBV5-4; J gene: TRBJ2-3; clone size: NA; CDR3 DNA: TGTGCCAGCAGCCACCGCGGGGGGCTTACAGATACGCAGTATTTT; CDR3 protein: CASSHRGGLTDTQYF
D gene: NA; V gene: TRBV6-5; J gene: TRBJ1-2; clone size: NA; CDR3 DNA: TGTGCCAGCTCCCTTGCACCGGAGGTCTGGCATGGCTACACCTTC; CDR3 protein: CASSLAPEVWHGYTF
D gene: TRBD1; V gene: TRBV12-3/TRBV12-4; J gene: TRBJ1-2; clone size: NA; CDR3 DNA: TGTGCCAGCAGTTTACGGCAGGGGGCAGGCTACACCTTC; CDR3 protein: CASSLRQGAGYTF
D gene: TRBD2; V gene: TRBV5-1; J gene: TRBJ2-2; clone size: NA; CDR3 DNA: TGCGCCAGCAGCTTGGAAGCGGGGGGAAACACCGGGGAGCTGTTTTTT; CDR3 protein: CASSLEAGGNTGELFF
D gene: NA; V gene: TRBV30; J gene: TRBJ1-5; clone size: NA; CDR3 DNA: TGTGCCTGGAGTGTCCAGGGGTTGGCCCAGCATTTT; CDR3 protein: CAWSVQGLAQHF
D gene: TRBD2; V gene: TRBV19; J gene: TRBJ2-3; clone size: NA; CDR3 DNA: TGTGCCAGTAGTCCCGGACTAGCGGGAGAAGATACGCAGTATTTT; CDR3 protein: CASSPGLAGEDTQYF
D gene: NA; V gene: TRBV6-1; J gene: TRBJ2-6; clone size: NA; CDR3 DNA: TGTGCCAGCAGTTCTCACAGGTCTGGGGCCAACGTCCTGACTTTC; CDR3 protein: CASSSHRSGANVLTF
D gene: NA; V gene: TRBV19; J gene: TRBJ2-3; clone size: NA; CDR3 DNA: TGTGCCAGTAGTAACAGACCTGAGCCAAGGACAGATACGCAGTATTTT; CDR3 protein: CASSNRPEPRTDTQYF
D gene: NA; V gene: TRBV5-1; J gene: TRBJ2-2; clone size: NA; CDR3 DNA: TGCGCCAGCAGCCCGTCTAGTCTCGCCGCCGGGGAGCTGTTTTTT; CDR3 protein: CASSPSSLAAGELFF
D gene: NA; V gene: TRBV30; J gene: TRBJ2-7; clone size: NA; CDR3 DNA: TGTGCCTGGTCTCAAGGGGGTTTTGTGTACTTC; CDR3 protein: CAWSQGGFVYF
D gene: NA; V gene: TRBV5-1; J gene: TRBJ2-5; clone size: NA; CDR3 DNA: TGCGCCACCTCGGCCGGGTCCGGCGAGACCCAGTACTTC; CDR3 protein: CATSAGSGETQYF
D gene: TRBD1; V gene: TRBV10-1; J gene: TRBJ1-1; clone size: NA; CDR3 DNA: TGCGCCAGCAGTGGGAACAGGGGGGACACTGAAGCTTTCTTT; CDR3 protein: CASSGNRGDTEAFF
D gene: NA; V gene: TRBV28; J gene: TRBJ1-1; clone size: NA; CDR3 DNA: TGTGCCAGCAGTTTCTGGCAGGCTAACACTGAAGCTTTCTTT; CDR3 protein: CASSFWQANTEAFF
D gene: NA; V gene: TRBV5-1; J gene: TRBJ1-6; clone size: NA; CDR3 DNA: TGCGCCAGCAGCCCCTTGCCCAGCTATAATTCACCCCTCCACTTT; CDR3 protein: CASSPLPSYNSPLHF
D gene: NA; V gene: TRBV7-9; J gene: TRBJ1-1; clone size: NA; CDR3 DNA: TGTGCCAGCAGCTTCTGGGGCAACACTGAAGCTTTCTTT; CDR3 protein: CASSFWGNTEAFF
D gene: TRBD2; V gene: TRBV6-6; J gene: TRBJ2-7; clone size: NA; CDR3 DNA: TGTGCCAGTGCACCATTGAGCGGGGGGGGTTACGAGCAGTACTTC; CDR3 protein: CASAPLSGGGYEQYF
D gene: TRBD1; V gene: TRBV9; J gene: TRBJ2-1; clone size: once; CDR3 DNA: TGTGCCAGCAGCGTAGCGGGGACAGGGGGCGCTGAGCAGTTCTTC; CDR3 protein: CASSVAGTGGAEQFF
D gene: TRBD1; V gene: TRBV28; J gene: TRBJ2-7; clone size: once; CDR3 DNA: TGTGCCAGTCAGGACAGGGGACTCAACGAGCAGTACTTC; CDR3 protein: CASQDRGLNEQYF
D gene: TRBD1; V gene: TRBV5-4; J gene: TRBJ1-5; clone size: NA; CDR3 DNA: TGTGCCAGCAGCTTGGCAGGGGGCGATCAGCCCCAGCATTTT; CDR3 protein: CASSLAGGDQPQHF
D gene: NA; V gene: TRBV5-1; J gene: TRBJ1-1; clone size: NA; CDR3 DNA: TGCGCCAGCAGCCCCTGGGACTACACTGAAGCTTTCTTT; CDR3 protein: CASSPWDYTEAFF
D gene: NA; V gene: TRBV30; J gene: TRBJ1-5; clone size: NA; CDR3 DNA: TGTGCCTGGAGACCTCCGGAAGGGGCTCAGCCCCAGCATTTT; CDR3 protein: CAWRPPEGAQPQHF
D gene: TRBD2; V gene: TRBV7-9; J gene: TRBJ2-7; clone size: NA; CDR3 DNA: TGTGCCAGCAGCCTGGGCCTAGCGGGATCGGGAGAGCAGTACTTC; CDR3 protein: CASSLGLAGSGEQYF
D gene: NA; V gene: TRBV28; J gene: TRBJ1-6; clone size: NA; CDR3 DNA: TGTGCCAGCAGTTTTTTGGAGGTTTTGGCCCTCCACTTT; CDR3 protein: CASSFLEVLALHF
D gene: NA; V gene: TRBV3-1/TRBV3-2; J gene: TRBJ1-6; clone size: few; CDR3 DNA: TGTGCCAGCAGCCAAGGCGTTTCACCCCTCCACTTT; CDR3 protein: CASSQGVSPLHF
D gene: TRBD1; V gene: TRBV6-5; J gene: TRBJ1-3; clone size: NA; CDR3 DNA: TGTGCCAGCAGTTACTCGACAGGGGCGGGAAACACCATATATTTT; CDR3 protein: CASSYSTGAGNTIYF
D gene: TRBD2; V gene: TRBV2; J gene: TRBJ2-1; clone size: NA; CDR3 DNA: TGTGCCAGCAGTAGTCTTGGGCTAGCGGGCTACAATGAGCAGTTCTTC; CDR3 protein: CASSSLGLAGYNEQFF
D gene: NA; V gene: TRBV24-1; J gene: TRBJ2-5; clone size: NA; CDR3 DNA: TGTGCCACCAGTGATTCCGGAGGCGCAGAGACCCAGTACTTC; CDR3 protein: CATSDSGGAETQYF
D gene: NA; V gene: TRBV24-1; J gene: TRBJ1-6; clone size: NA; CDR3 DNA: TGTGCCACCAGTTCGGCAGGGGATTCACCCCTCCACTTT; CDR3 protein: CATSSAGDSPLHF
D gene: TRBD1; V gene: TRBV19; J gene: TRBJ1-5; clone size: NA; CDR3 DNA: TGTGCCAGTAGCCGGGACAGGGGGAATCAGCCCCAGCATTTT; CDR3 protein: CASSRDRGNQPQHF
D gene: NA; V gene: TRBV30; J gene: TRBJ1-6; clone size: NA; CDR3 DNA: TGTGCCTTGGATCACCGGGACACTCCCAGCTCCTATAATTCACCCCTCCACTTT; CDR3 protein: CALDHRDTPSSYNSPLHF
D gene: TRBD1; V gene: TRBV15; J gene: TRBJ2-2; clone size: many; CDR3 DNA: TGTGCCACCAGCAGAGGCCAGGGGGCCGACACCGGGGAGCTGTTTTTT; CDR3 protein: CATSRGQGADTGELFF